Below, 26 T cell receptor beta chains from the same sample are listed, as sequenced in a study of cytomegalovirus exposure and HLA in healthy donors. The PCR contained 60 Vbeta and 13 Jbeta primers. Sequencing was performed with immunoSEQ multiplex PCR; in TCRdb, only in-frame clones are kept and a portion is missing. Across some 120,000 clones, the top ten clones capture roughly 1% of the sample. Input material: PBMCs. The receptors originated from a man younger than 30 in good health and CMV-seronegative.

The chain recombines TRBV5-1 with TRBJ1-2, with 11 bases fitting TRBD1. The germline V gene has CDR1 SGHRS and CDR2 YFSETQ. J gave up 4 bases and V 4 bases, and 15 bases lay outside the gene matches. CDR3 length: 18 amino acids. The CDR3 sequence: CASSHGDRGREGVYGYTF. Written as DNA, the CDR3 is TGCGCCAGCAGCCACGGGGACAGGGGGAGGGAAGGTGTCTATGGCTACACCTTC.

The chain employs TRBV5-4 and TRBJ1-6; TRBD1 matches 8 bases. V trimming: 4 bases; J trimming: 13 bases; junction bases outside the gene matches: 7. Germline CDR1 and CDR2: SGHNT and YYREEE (reference sequence). This CDR3 spans 13 amino acids. In DNA form, the CDR3 reads TGTGCCAGCAGCCCCCGACAGGGGAATCCCCTCCACTTT. It codes for CASSPRQGNPLHF.

The V gene is TRBV18, the J gene TRBJ1-1, with D possibly being TRBD1 (5 bases). Germline CDR1 reads KGHSH; CDR2 reads LQKENI. CDR3 length: 15 residues. Trimming shortened V by 3 bases and J by 3 bases, and 14 bases separated the two germline ends. CDR3 nucleotide sequence: TGTGCCAGCTCACCTTTAGGGGATCGGGACACTGAAGCTTTCTTT. Encoded protein: CASSPLGDRDTEAFF.

This chain uses TRBV5-1 with TRBJ2-6, with D perhaps matching TRBD2 (6 bases). Trimming removed 6 bases at V and 4 bases at J, with 14 bases between. The CDR3 loop spans 15 amino acids. Per the germline V gene, CDR1 is SGHRS and CDR2 is YFSETQ. The CDR3: CASTVSGVGANVLTF. The CDR3 DNA reads TGCGCCAGCACCGTATCGGGGGTAGGGGCCAACGTCCTGACTTTC.

The V call is TRBV6-5, the J call TRBJ1-2; D unclear. Per the germline V gene, CDR1 is MNHEY and CDR2 is SVGAGI. V shed 0 bases and J shed 8 bases, with 16 bases lying between them. The CDR3 spans 15 residues. The CDR3 nucleotides read TGTGCCAGCAGTTACTCGAATGAACCGTCTGCGGGCTACACCTTC. Residues: CASSYSNEPSAGYTF.

V and J are TRBV19 and TRBJ1-2; TRBD1 matches at 10 bases. The germline V gene has CDR1 LNHDA and CDR2 SQIVND (reference sequence). The CDR3 has 16 residues. V shed 6 bases, J shed 7 bases, and the junction held 14 bases outside the gene matches. CDR3 DNA: TGTGCCAGTAGGCCACCCCTGACAGGGGGCACATCTGGCTACACCTTC. As protein: CASRPPLTGGTSGYTF.

The chain recombines TRBV30 with TRBJ2-7; 8 nucleotides match TRBD2. The V gene's germline CDR1 is GTSNPN and CDR2 SVGIG (reference sequence). The CDR3 runs to 12 residues. V dropped 3 bases and J dropped 2; count of bases not matched to a gene: 0. The CDR3 loop is CAWSGGAYEQYF. The CDR3 region has the DNA TGTGCCTGGAGCGGGGGGGCCTACGAGCAGTACTTC.

The chain is built from TRBV28 and TRBJ1-5; 7 bases align to TRBD1. The V gene's germline CDR1 is MDHEN and CDR2 SYDVKM. The CDR3 length is 16 residues. The junction had 7 bases not matched to a gene; V was cut back by 3 bases and J by 2 bases. CDR3 protein: CASSFEGARGNQPQHF. The CDR3 region has the DNA TGTGCCAGCAGTTTTGAGGGGGCCAGGGGCAATCAGCCCCAGCATTTT.

The chain recombines TRBV4-2 with TRBJ1-1; D remains ambiguous. V was clipped by 1 base and J by 0 bases, with 6 bases between them. This CDR3 is 14 amino acids long. Germline lookup yields CDR1 LGHNA and CDR2 YNFKEQ. The CDR3: CASSQGSVNTEAFF. CDR3 coding DNA: TGTGCCAGCAGCCAAGGTTCAGTGAACACTGAAGCTTTCTTT.

V usage is TRBV5-4 and J usage is TRBJ2-7; the D is unclear. CDR1 is SGHNT and CDR2 is YYREEE in the germline V gene (reference sequence). The CDR3 is made up of 13 amino acids. V was pared by 5 bases and J by 2 bases, with 11 bases between. The CDR3 sequence: CASSKDSTYEQYF. DNA of the CDR3: TGTGCCAGCAGTAAAGACTCAACCTACGAGCAGTACTTC.

Concerning this clone itself: Relative to the germline gene, one junction end is altered; a read error may explain this. The CDR3 loop reads CASRLDRQETQYF. CDR3 bases: TGCGCCAGCAGATTGGACAGACAAGAGACCCAGTACTTC. The gene calls are TRBV5-1 and TRBJ2-5; possible D gene TRBD1, 6 bases. The CDR3 consists of 13 residues. Per the germline V gene, CDR1 is SGHRS and CDR2 is YFSETQ.

CDR3 amino acids: CAWSLETGARYTEAFF. The CDR3 coding sequence is TGTGCCTGGAGCCTCGAAACAGGGGCTAGGTACACTGAAGCTTTCTTT. This chain joins TRBV30 and TRBJ1-1, with 7 bases identical to TRBD1. This CDR3 comprises 16 residues. J lost 3 bases, V lost 3 bases, and 13 bases had no gene match. CDR1 is GTSNPN, CDR2 SVGIG, per germline (reference sequence).

J is TRBJ1-6 and V is TRBV18; weak D call: TRBD1 (6 bases). Trimming removed 3 bases from V and 7 bases from J, with 22 bases in between. Germline loops: CDR1 KGHSH, CDR2 LQKENI. The CDR3 covers 18 residues. In DNA form, the CDR3 reads TGTGCCAGCTCACCCCGGGACATCCAATACCCAGTGAATTCACCCCTCCACTTT. Residues: CASSPRDIQYPVNSPLHF.

The chain couples TRBV4-1 to TRBJ2-7; TRBD1 agrees at 11 bases. The J segment lost 3 bases and the V segment lost 3 bases, leaving 7 bases of the junction unmatched. In germline, CDR1 is MGHRA, CDR2 YSYEKL. There are 16 residues in the CDR3. The CDR3 is CASSHQAGTGGYEQYF. The CDR3 nucleotides are TGCGCCAGCAGCCACCAAGCCGGGACAGGGGGCTACGAGCAGTACTTC.

V is TRBV6-5 and J is TRBJ1-2, with a weak D call TRBD1 (5 bases). The CDR3 runs 12 residues. CDR1 is MNHEY and CDR2 is SVGAGI in the germline V gene. The V and J ends lost 0 bases and 8 bases respectively, with 7 bases between them. The CDR3 nucleotides are TGTGCCAGCAGTTACTCGGGGGGAGGCTACACCTTC. Its protein is CASSYSGGGYTF.

This chain connects TRBV29-1 to TRBJ1-1; no clear D. Germline V CDR1 and CDR2: SQVTM, ANQGSEA. V lost 7 bases, J lost 5 bases, and 2 bases lay in between. This CDR3 has 8 amino acids. CDR3 region: CSATEAFF. For the CDR3, the DNA is TGCAGCGCTACTGAAGCTTTCTTT.

The chain is built from TRBV2 and TRBJ2-7, with TRBD1 matching over 12 bases. This CDR3 has 13 residues. Trimming at V came to 6 bases and at J to 5 bases, leaving 2 bases not matched to a gene. Germline CDR1 and CDR2: SNHLY and FYNNEI. Written as DNA, the CDR3 is TGTGCCAGCAGGGGGACAGGGGGCAACGAGCAGTACTTC. This sequence encodes CASRGTGGNEQYF.

J is TRBJ1-1 and V is TRBV5-1, with D maybe TRBD1 (5 bases). The CDR3 runs 15 residues. Per germline, CDR1 SGHRS and CDR2 YFSETQ. The V end lost 1 base, the J end lost 3 bases, and 13 bases lay between the germline ends. The CDR3 bases are TGCGCCAGCAGCTTGACTTCCGGACACTACACTGAAGCTTTCTTT. Translating it yields CASSLTSGHYTEAFF.

The CDR3 bases are TGTGCCAGCAGGGGGGCGACAGGGGGGAACACTGAAGCTTTCTTT. It codes for CASRGATGGNTEAFF. This chain links TRBV5-4 with TRBJ1-1, with 9 bases aligning to TRBD1. CDR1 and CDR2 from the germline V gene are SGHNT and YYREEE (reference sequence). V lost 5 bases to trimming and J lost 1 base; unmatched junction nucleotides: 6. This CDR3 comprises 15 residues.

The gene calls are TRBV19 and TRBJ2-2; 7 bases match TRBD2. After removal of 3 bases from V and 6 bases from J, the junction contained 7 bases not matched to a gene. The germline gives CDR1 LNHDA, CDR2 SQIVND (reference sequence). The CDR3 runs to 15 residues. The CDR3 is CASSMGRAGAGELFF. In nucleotides, the CDR3 is TGTGCCAGTAGTATGGGGAGGGCCGGGGCCGGGGAGCTGTTTTTT.

V gene TRBV5-4 combines with J gene TRBJ1-2, with 7 bases lining up with TRBD1. This CDR3 comprises 14 residues. J gave up 6 bases and V 3 bases, and 8 bases lay outside the gene matches. Per germline, CDR1 SGHNT and CDR2 YYREEE (reference sequence). In DNA form, the CDR3 reads TGTGCCAGCAGCTCTCTGGCAGGGGGAGATGGCTACACCTTC. Its translation is CASSSLAGGDGYTF.

The CDR3 spells CASSEGRQISNQPQHF. The CDR3 region has the DNA TGTGCCAGCAGTGAAGGGAGACAGATTAGCAATCAGCCCCAGCATTTT. The chain combines TRBV6-1 with TRBJ1-5; TRBD1 might be the D (5 bases). Trimming cost V 1 base and J 0 bases, with 10 bases left between them. CDR1 is MNHNS, CDR2 SASEGT, per germline. This CDR3 contains 16 residues.

This chain connects TRBV25-1 to TRBJ2-1; D remains unclear. V lost 6 bases, J lost 4 bases, and 4 bases lay in between. From germline, CDR1 is MGHDK and CDR2 SYGVNS. This CDR3 is 11 amino acids long. The CDR3 protein is CASSFYNEQFF. The CDR3 DNA reads TGTGCCAGCAGCTTTTACAATGAGCAGTTCTTC.

This rearrangement joins TRBV29-1 to TRBJ2-5; 8 nucleotides align to TRBD2. V lost 7 bases, J lost 5 bases, and 9 bases stayed unmatched. Looked up from germline, CDR1 is SQVTM and CDR2 is ANQGSEA. The CDR3 totals 13 residues. For the CDR3, the DNA is TGCAGCGCCTCACGGGGGGGGCTGGAGACCCAGTACTTC. Translation: CSASRGGLETQYF.

This rearrangement joins TRBV7-9 to TRBJ1-2; D might be TRBD1 (6 bases). Germline V gene sequence: CDR1 SEHNR, CDR2 FQNEAQ (reference sequence). The CDR3 totals 15 residues. V lost 5 bases to trimming and J lost 7 bases, with 20 bases between them. The CDR3 protein is CASSPGTGLVGGYTF. For the CDR3, the DNA is TGTGCCAGCAGCCCGGGAACAGGGTTAGTAGGTGGCTACACCTTC.

V usage is TRBV5-1 and J usage is TRBJ2-4; 7 bases are a match to TRBD1. The CDR3 runs 14 residues. Germline V gene sequence: CDR1 SGHRS, CDR2 YFSETQ. After removal of 3 bases from V and 6 bases from J, the junction contained 6 bases not matched to a gene. CDR3 nucleotide sequence: TGCGCCAGCAGCTCGAGGACAGGCGGAAACATTCAGTACTTC. Its protein is CASSSRTGGNIQYF.